A single sample gave rise to the 8 T cell receptor beta chains below, sequenced in a study of T cells in Graves' hyperthyroidism and ophthalmopathy (dated by TCRdb to about 2019). Preparation of the library involved multiplex PCR. The run used an Illumina HiSeq 2000. TCR beta CDR3 regions were amplified from RNA transcripts. For the first round of RT-PCR on the TCR CDR3, the HTBI primer set was used together with the Qiagen OneStep RT-PCR kit. The public reads were quality trimmed at Q25 with fastp and then assembled into clones with MiXCR by TCRdb, keeping productive beta chains. CDR3 protein duplicates are merged, each entry listing the most common genes and DNA. This sample is represented by 350,000 to 450,000 distinct CDR3 sequences; around 15% of them were singletons. Around 30% of the sample belongs to the ten largest clones. Sequenced: blood. These TCRs come from a man aged 45-65 years with Graves' ophthalmopathy.

This clonotype was counted many times. The chain has TRBV29-1 and TRBJ2-1; no reliable D call. The ends were cut back, 5 bases at V and 5 bases at J, with 13 bases in the middle. Germline V gene sequence: CDR1 SQVTM, CDR2 ANQGSEA. The length of the CDR3 is 13 residues. The DNA for the CDR3 is TGCAGCGTTTCTCCTGGTGTCAACAATGAGCAGTTCTTC. Translated: CSVSPGVNNEQFF.

The CDR3 spells CAWRGTGGRNQPQHF. For the CDR3, the DNA is TGTGCCTGGAGGGGGACAGGGGGCCGCAATCAGCCCCAGCATTTT. This chain joins TRBV30 and TRBJ1-5, with 12 bases identical to TRBD1. Germline V gene sequence: CDR1 GTSNPN, CDR2 SVGIG (reference sequence). V lost 3 bases to trimming and J lost 2 bases; unmatched junction nucleotides: 2. This CDR3 has 15 residues.

The V call is TRBV30, the J call TRBJ2-7, with 9 bases identical to TRBD2. This CDR3 has 15 residues. V lost 6 bases, J lost 1 base, and 10 bases stayed unmatched. CDR1 is GTSNPN, CDR2 SVGIG, per germline (reference sequence). This CDR3 is CACITSGRSSYEQYF. In DNA form, the CDR3 reads TGTGCCTGCATTACAAGCGGGAGGTCTTCCTACGAGCAGTACTTC.

This chain uses TRBV6-1 with TRBJ2-1; TRBD2 matches at 13 bases. With 6 bases clipped from V and 1 base from J, the junction kept 9 bases outside the gene matches. The CDR3 sequence is 18 residues long. CDR1 MNHNS and CDR2 SASEGT come from the germline V gene. CDR3 nucleotide sequence: TGTGCCAGCAGACGACTAGCGGGAGGTGAGCGGTCCTACAATGAGCAGTTCTTC. It specifies CASRRLAGGERSYNEQFF.

This clonotype appeared many times. One end of the junction does not line up with germline, which may come from a read error. This sequence joins TRBV7-7 and TRBJ2-5, with a possible D match to TRBD2 (6 bases). CDR3 length: 15 residues. Germline V gene data show CDR1 as SSHAT and CDR2 as FNYEAQ (reference sequence). CDR3: CASSLDYQTQETQYF. CDR3 nucleotides: TGTGCTAGCAGCTTGGACTACCAGACTCAAGAGACCCAGTACTTC.

This chain links TRBV5-1 with TRBJ2-5; D is possibly TRBD2 (6 bases). Between the trimmed V and J ends, which lost 4 bases and 5 bases, there was a span of 15 bases. This CDR3 is 14 amino acids long. CDR1 and CDR2 from the germline V gene are SGHRS and YFSETQ. The CDR3 protein is CASSPGEAAETQYF. DNA of the CDR3: TGCGCCAGCAGCCCGGGGGAAGCGGCGGAGACCCAGTACTTC.

This clonotype showed up many times. The chain uses TRBV18 and TRBJ2-7, with a tentative D call TRBD1 (6 bases). The V gene's germline CDR1 is KGHSH and CDR2 LQKENI. This CDR3 has 15 amino acids. V was cut by 2 bases and J by 1 base, with 12 bases left in between. The CDR3 is CASSPGGADSYEQYF. CDR3 nucleotide sequence: TGTGCCAGCTCACCAGGGGGCGCCGATTCCTACGAGCAGTACTTC.

The V and J genes are TRBV6-5 and TRBJ1-2, with D possibly matching TRBD1 (5 bases). Germline V lookup: CDR1 MNHEY, CDR2 SVGAGI. The CDR3 loop spans 14 amino acids. V was shortened by 0 bases and J by 6 bases, with 11 bases between the two germline ends. CDR3 nucleotide sequence: TGTGCCAGCAGTTACTCGATGAACAGGAATGGCTACACCTTC. Translation gives CASSYSMNRNGYTF.